The sequence of this T cell receptor (beta chain) was determined in a study of CXCR3-negative and CXCR3-positive naive CD8 T cells. UMI-tagged TRB cDNA libraries were built via 5' RACE. TCRdb re-called the 5' RACE reads; every CDR3 protein appears as one record, without DNA. The sample includes more than 40,000 distinct CDR3 sequences. The CDR3 loop spans 16 amino acids. Germline CDR1 MDHEN, CDR2 SYDVKM. The chain links TRBV28 to TRBJ1-5; absent DNA, TCRdb's TRBD1 call cannot be checked. The sequenced material came from naive CXCR3- CD8+ T cells from blood. Noted subset: CD45RO-CCR7+CD27+CD95- naive CD8+ T cells lacking CXCR3 (TNR3-). The TCR was taken from a human donor in good health. Some clones in this sample may be carry-over from other donors' samples. CDR3 loop: CASSVTGQGRVQPQHF.